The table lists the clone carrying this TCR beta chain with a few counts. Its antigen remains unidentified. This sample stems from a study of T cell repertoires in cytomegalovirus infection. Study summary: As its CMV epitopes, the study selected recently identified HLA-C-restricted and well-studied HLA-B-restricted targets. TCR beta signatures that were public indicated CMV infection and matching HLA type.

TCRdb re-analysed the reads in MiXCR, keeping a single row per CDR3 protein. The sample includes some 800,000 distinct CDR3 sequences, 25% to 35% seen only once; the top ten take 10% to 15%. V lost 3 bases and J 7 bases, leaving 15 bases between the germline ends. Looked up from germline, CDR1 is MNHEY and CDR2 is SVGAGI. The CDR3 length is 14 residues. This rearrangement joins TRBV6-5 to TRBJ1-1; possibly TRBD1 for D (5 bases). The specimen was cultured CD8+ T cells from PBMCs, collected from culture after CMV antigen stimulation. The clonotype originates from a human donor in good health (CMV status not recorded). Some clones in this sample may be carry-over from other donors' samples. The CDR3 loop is CASSYWGGNGEAFF. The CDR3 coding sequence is TGTGCCAGCAGTTATTGGGGGGGAAATGGTGAAGCTTTCTTT.